The present T cell receptor (beta chain) was sequenced within a study of blood T cell repertoires in COVID-19. On the study more broadly: Some COVID-19 samples were acute and others convalescent; all came from the United States, Italy and Spain. From T cells, B-cell-depleted T cells, or PBMCs came the material, which was cDNA or gDNA.

CDR3 size: 18 residues. CDR1 and CDR2 (germline): SNHLY, FYNNEI. With 6 bases clipped from V and 0 bases from J, the junction kept 9 bases outside the gene matches. Original data processing: Amplifying reference gene primers gave estimates of nucleated cell counts. Produced via immunoSEQ multiplex PCR; TCRdb's table is partial and in-frame only. The V and J calls and clone size were taken over from that table, and D and trimming were inferred from the DNA. The table shows 45,000 to 75,000 clones, with around nine tenths occurring only once. The source material was peripheral blood. The chain combines TRBV2 with TRBJ1-4; TRBD1 aligns across 11 bases. This clonotype was obtained from a man between 60 and 75 years old with acute or convalescent COVID-19. CDR3 loop: CASRSNPGQGATNEKLFF. The CDR3 region has the DNA TGTGCCAGCAGAAGCAATCCGGGACAGGGGGCAACTAATGAAAAACTGTTTTTT.